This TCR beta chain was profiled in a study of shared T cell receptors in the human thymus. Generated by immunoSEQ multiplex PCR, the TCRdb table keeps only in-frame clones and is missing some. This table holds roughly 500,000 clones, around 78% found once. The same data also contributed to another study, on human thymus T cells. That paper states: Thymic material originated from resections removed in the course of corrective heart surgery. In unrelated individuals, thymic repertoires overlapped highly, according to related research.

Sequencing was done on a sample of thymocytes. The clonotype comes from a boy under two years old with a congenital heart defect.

The CDR3 nucleotides read TGTGCCAGCAGCCCGTTGTTAGGGGCCAACGTCCTGACTTTC. Translated: CASSPLLGANVLTF. The chain couples TRBV7-9 to TRBJ2-6; D gene unclear. Looked up from germline, CDR1 is SEHNR and CDR2 is FQNEAQ (reference sequence). The length of the CDR3 is 14 residues. V lost 5 bases and J lost 4, with 9 bases in between.